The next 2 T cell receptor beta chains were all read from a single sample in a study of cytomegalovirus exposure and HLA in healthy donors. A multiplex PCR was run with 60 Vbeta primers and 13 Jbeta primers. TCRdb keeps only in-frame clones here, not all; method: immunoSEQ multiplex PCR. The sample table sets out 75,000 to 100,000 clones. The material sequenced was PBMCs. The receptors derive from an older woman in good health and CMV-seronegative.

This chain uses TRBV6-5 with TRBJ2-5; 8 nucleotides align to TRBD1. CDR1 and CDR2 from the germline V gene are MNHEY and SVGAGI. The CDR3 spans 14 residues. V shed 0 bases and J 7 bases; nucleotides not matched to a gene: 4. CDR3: CASSYSTGGATQYF. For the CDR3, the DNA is TGTGCCAGCAGTTACTCAACAGGGGGAGCGACCCAGTACTTC.

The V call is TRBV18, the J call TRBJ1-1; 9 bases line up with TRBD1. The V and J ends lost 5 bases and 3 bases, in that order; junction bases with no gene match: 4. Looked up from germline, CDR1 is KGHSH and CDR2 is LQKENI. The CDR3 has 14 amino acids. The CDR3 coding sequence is TGTGCCAGCTCAATCCGGACAGGGGACACTGAAGCTTTCTTT. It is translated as CASSIRTGDTEAFF. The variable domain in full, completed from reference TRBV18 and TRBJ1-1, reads NAGVMQNPRHLVRRRGQEARLRCSPMKGHSHVYWYRQLPEEGLKFMVYLQKENIIDESGMPKERFSAEFPKEGPSILRIQQVVRGDSAAYFCASSIRTGDTEAFFGQGTRLTVV.